This TCR beta chain comes out of a study of blood T cell repertoires in COVID-19. Overall study: COVID-19 samples from acute and convalescent phases originated in the United States, Italy and Spain.

Here immunoSEQ multiplex PCR was the method, and the copy in TCRdb shows in-frame clones only, minus some. There are some 300,000 clones in the sample; approximately 90% occur only once, and roughly 6.1% lies in the top ten. There are 16 residues in the CDR3. Trimming took 4 bases from V and 1 from J; bases not matched to a gene: 10. Looked up from germline, CDR1 is SGHRS and CDR2 is YFSETQ. This TCR was recovered from a woman between 45 and 65 years old with COVID-19, enrolled during active disease. The chain uses TRBV5-1 and TRBJ1-2; 7 bases fit TRBD1. Sequencing was performed on peripheral blood. CDR3 coding DNA: TGCGCCAGCAGCCGACGCCGGGACAGAAATAACTATGGCTACACCTTC. Its translation: CASSRRRDRNNYGYTF. Supplemented by reference TRBV5-1 and TRBJ1-2, the full variable domain reads KAGVTQTPRYLIKTRGQQVTLSCSPISGHRSVSWYQQTPGQGLQFLFEYFSETQRNKGNFPGRFSGRQFSNSRSEMNVSTLELGDSALYLCASSRRRDRNNYGYTFGSGTRLTVV.